This TCR beta chain was recovered during a study of cytomegalovirus exposure and HLA in healthy donors. Points on this clone: Its antigen remains unidentified.

The ends lost 6 bases at V and 7 bases at J; junction bases unmatched: 13. CDR3 length: 15 residues. Germline CDR1 is MDHEN and CDR2 is SYDVKM. Some clones are missing from TCRdb's copy, which holds only in-frame ones; the method was immunoSEQ multiplex PCR. The sample records 110,000 or so clones, around 88% being singletons. The study, taken as a whole, reports: Researchers catalogued under 200 TCR beta chains as cytomegalovirus-associated. According to a later analysis, TCR clusters from the first cohort tended to co-occur in the roughly 110 validation repertoires. Most TCR sequences were seen very rarely across donors, but some public TCRs occurred in many.

The sample comprised PBMCs. This chain connects TRBV28 to TRBJ2-7; TRBD2 aligns across 9 bases. This TCR derives from a man between 18 and 35 years old in good health and CMV-seronegative. CDR3 coding DNA: TGTGCCAGCAGAGTAGCGGGAGTTAATGGGATAGAGCAGTACTTC. This gives the protein CASRVAGVNGIEQYF.